The clone carrying this TCR beta chain was counted once. The antigen remains undetermined. The record originates from a study of shared clonotypes between healthy human individuals. The method was immunoSEQ multiplex PCR; TCRdb's version includes in-frame clones alone and lacks a portion of them. This table holds around 1.9 million clones, roughly 95% found once. Study-wide points: The generation probabilities recorded for non-shared clonotypes fell below those of clonotypes shared by all four donors.

The CDR3 loop spans 14 amino acids. Only CD45RO-negative cells positively selected for CCR7 counted as naive CD8 cells, so terminally differentiated effector memory CD45RA+ cells were excluded. Caucasian adults living in Nashville, Tennessee, provided all samples. The chain is built from TRBV21-1 and TRBJ2-1; the table's D call of TRBD2 was not tested on the DNA. TRBV21-1 is marked as a pseudogene. Sequenced sample: naive CD8+ T cells from PBMCs. This receptor was obtained from a young man in good health. Some clones in this sample may be carry-over from other donors' samples. CDR3 in amino acids: CASSRTRPYNEQFF. The DNA for the CDR3 is TGTGCCAGCAGCAGGACTAGACCATACAATGAGCAGTTCTTC.